The 10 T cell receptor beta chains below were found in one sample sequenced in a study of T-cell reconstitution after alpha-beta-depleted transplantation in children. Using unique molecular identifiers, the investigators prepared the TCRbeta library. Each CDR3 protein is one row after TCRdb ran MiXCR on the PCR reads. The sample contains about 830,000 distinct CDR3 sequences, approximately 15% of which appear only once. The sample in question was PBMCs, mostly from graft donor cells, obtained 360 days after TCRalphabeta/CD19-depleted stem cell transplant. The receptors shown here come from a male patient between 10 and 17 years old who had a stem cell transplant for acute lymphoblastic leukemia, so the T cells may come from the graft donor.

This clonotype was detected only a few times. The chain joins TRBV15 to TRBJ2-7, with D hard to call. The germline V and J ends were trimmed by 3 bases and 2 bases, with 11 bases remaining between them. The CDR3 is made up of 14 amino acids. Looked up from germline, CDR1 is LNHNV and CDR2 is YYDKDF (reference sequence). CDR3 DNA: TGTGCCACCAGCAGGGCCCTAGGGCCCTACGAGCAGTACTTC. This encodes CATSRALGPYEQYF.

This clonotype was seen more than once but under ten times. The chain uses TRBV14 and TRBJ1-4; no clear D gene. This CDR3 is built from 12 residues. The germline CDR1 and CDR2 sequences are SGHDN and FVKESK. V lost 4 bases, J lost 5 bases, and 5 bases lay in between. The CDR3 DNA reads as TGTGCCAGCAGCCGAGAAAATGAAAAACTGTTTTTT. As protein: CASSRENEKLFF.

The chain uses TRBV5-1 and TRBJ2-5, with TRBD2 matching over 13 bases. This CDR3 contains 19 residues. With V trimmed by 1 base and J by 1 base, 10 bases remained unmatched. The germline CDR1 and CDR2 sequences are SGHRS and YFSETQ. CDR3 amino acids: CASSLTPPTSGRVQETQYF. The CDR3 nucleotides read TGCGCCAGCAGCTTGACCCCCCCCACTAGCGGGAGGGTCCAAGAGACCCAGTACTTC.

This clonotype appeared once. The V and J genes are TRBV11-1 and TRBJ2-7; D is unclear. This CDR3 contains 13 residues. The germline V gene encodes CDR1 SGHAT and CDR2 FQDESV (reference sequence). V dropped 11 bases and J dropped 0 bases, with 14 bases sitting between them. CDR3 sequence reads: CASVPRSSYEQYF. CDR3 DNA: TGTGCCTCAGTACCGAGGAGCTCCTACGAGCAGTACTTC.

At least ten counts were recorded for this clonotype. The chain carries TRBV5-1 and TRBJ2-7; 8 nucleotides line up with TRBD1. Per the germline V gene, CDR1 is SGHRS and CDR2 is YFSETQ. The CDR3 is 16 residues long. Trimming took 4 bases from V and 5 from J; bases not matched to a gene: 14. The CDR3 protein is CASSLPTGTGGDEQYF. In DNA, the CDR3 is TGCGCCAGCAGCCTACCGACCGGGACAGGAGGAGACGAGCAGTACTTC.

The chain links TRBV11-1 to TRBJ2-7; TRBD2 matches 16 bases. Germline V gene sequence: CDR1 SGHAT, CDR2 FQDESV (reference sequence). The length of the CDR3 is 18 residues. Germline trimming cut 5 bases from V and 4 bases from J; bases unmatched to any gene: 11. CDR3 DNA: TGTGCCAGCAGCACAACCGGGACTAGCGGGAGGGCCCCTTACGAGCAGTACTTC. Translated: CASSTTGTSGRAPYEQYF.

In the case of this clonotype: The junction and the germline gene differ at one end; a read error may be behind it. The rearrangement joins TRBV2 to TRBJ1-1; D is unclear. This CDR3 has 15 amino acids. The V gene's germline CDR1 is SNHLY and CDR2 FYNNEI. In DNA, the CDR3 is TGTTCCAGCAGTGTATTCGCCCTTTCGAACACTGAAGCTTTCTTT. Its translation: CSSSVFALSNTEAFF.

This clonotype was seen ten or more times. The chain joins TRBV4-1 to TRBJ2-7, with D possibly matching TRBD1 (5 bases). Trimming pared 1 base from V and 4 bases from J, leaving 8 bases between. The V gene's germline CDR1 is MGHRA and CDR2 YSYEKL. CDR3 length: 13 residues. The CDR3, as DNA: TGCGCCAGCAGCCAAGGGGGCCGGTACGAGCAGTACTTC. Its protein is CASSQGGRYEQYF.

This clonotype occurred a few times. The chain is built from TRBV7-2 and TRBJ2-7, with D perhaps TRBD1 (5 bases). Germline V gene data show CDR1 as SGHTA and CDR2 as FQGNSA. CDR3 size: 13 residues. Trimming took off 8 bases at V and 4 bases at J, with 15 bases between the two ends. The CDR3 DNA sequence: TGTGCCAGCTCCCATTGGGGCAGGTACGAGCAGTACTTC. Translation gives CASSHWGRYEQYF. Complete variable domain (other parts from reference TRBV7-2 and TRBJ2-7): GAGVSQSPSNKVTEKGKDVELRCDPISGHTALYWYRQSLGQGLEFLIYFQGNSAPDKSGLPSDRFSAERTGGSVSTLTIQRTQQEDSAVYLCASSHWGRYEQYFGPGTRLTVT.

The genes are TRBV6-1 and TRBJ1-1; 7 bases agree with TRBD1. The V and J ends lost 7 bases and 3 bases, in that order; junction bases with no gene match: 8. This CDR3 has 14 residues. Looked up from germline, CDR1 is MNHNS and CDR2 is SASEGT. CDR3 bases: TGTGCCAGCAATCGGGACAGATCCCACACTGAAGCTTTCTTT. Its translation: CASNRDRSHTEAFF.